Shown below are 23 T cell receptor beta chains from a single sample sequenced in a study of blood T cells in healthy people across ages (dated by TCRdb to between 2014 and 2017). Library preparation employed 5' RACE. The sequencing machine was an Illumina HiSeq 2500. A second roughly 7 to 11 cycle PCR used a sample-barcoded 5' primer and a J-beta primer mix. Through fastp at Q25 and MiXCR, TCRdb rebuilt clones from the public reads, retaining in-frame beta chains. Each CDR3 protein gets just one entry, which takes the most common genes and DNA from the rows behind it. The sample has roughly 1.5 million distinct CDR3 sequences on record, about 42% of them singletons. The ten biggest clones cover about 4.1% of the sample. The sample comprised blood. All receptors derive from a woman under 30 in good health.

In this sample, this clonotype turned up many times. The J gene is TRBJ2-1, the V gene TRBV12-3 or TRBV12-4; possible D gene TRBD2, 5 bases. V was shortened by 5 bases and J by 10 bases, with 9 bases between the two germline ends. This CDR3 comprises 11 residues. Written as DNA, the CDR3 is TGTGCCAGCAGTCGAACGGGAGAGCAGTTCTTC. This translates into CASSRTGEQFF.

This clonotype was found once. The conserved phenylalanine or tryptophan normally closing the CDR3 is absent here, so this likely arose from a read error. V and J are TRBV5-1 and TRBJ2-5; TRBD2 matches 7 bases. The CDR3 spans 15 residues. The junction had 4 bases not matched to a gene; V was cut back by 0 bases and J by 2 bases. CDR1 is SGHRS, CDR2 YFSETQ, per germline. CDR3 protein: CASSLGLAEQETQYI. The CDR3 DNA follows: TGCGCCAGCAGCTTGGGACTAGCAGAACAAGAGACCCAGTACATC.

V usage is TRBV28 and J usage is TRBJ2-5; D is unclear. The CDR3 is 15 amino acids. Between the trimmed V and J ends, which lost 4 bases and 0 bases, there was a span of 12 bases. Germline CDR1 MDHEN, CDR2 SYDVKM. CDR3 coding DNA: TGTGCCAGCAGTTCCCTAGACTCGTACCAAGAGACCCAGTACTTC. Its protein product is CASSSLDSYQETQYF.

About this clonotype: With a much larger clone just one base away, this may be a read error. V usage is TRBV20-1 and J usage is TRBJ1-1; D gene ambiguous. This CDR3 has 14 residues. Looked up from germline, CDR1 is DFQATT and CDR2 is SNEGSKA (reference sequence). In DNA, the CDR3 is TGCGGTGCTAGTGGGCAGACCATGAACACTGAAGCTTTCTTT. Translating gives CGASGQTMNTEAFF.

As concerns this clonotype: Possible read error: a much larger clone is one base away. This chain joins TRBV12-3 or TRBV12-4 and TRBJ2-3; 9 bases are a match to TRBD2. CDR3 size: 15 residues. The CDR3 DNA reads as TGTGCCAGCAGTTTAGCGGGGACTAGCACAGGTACGCAGTATTTT. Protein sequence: CASSLAGTSTGTQYF.

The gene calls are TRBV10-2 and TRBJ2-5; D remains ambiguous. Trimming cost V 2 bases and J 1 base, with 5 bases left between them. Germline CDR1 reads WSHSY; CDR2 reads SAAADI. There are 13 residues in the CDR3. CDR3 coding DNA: TGCGCCAGCAGTGAGGCACCCCAAGAGACCCAGTACTTC. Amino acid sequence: CASSEAPQETQYF.

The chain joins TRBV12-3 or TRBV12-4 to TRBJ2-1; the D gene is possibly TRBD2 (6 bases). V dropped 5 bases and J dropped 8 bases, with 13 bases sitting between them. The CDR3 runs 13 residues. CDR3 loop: CASSPQAGHEQFF. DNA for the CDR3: TGTGCCAGCAGTCCTCAGGCGGGGCATGAGCAGTTCTTC.

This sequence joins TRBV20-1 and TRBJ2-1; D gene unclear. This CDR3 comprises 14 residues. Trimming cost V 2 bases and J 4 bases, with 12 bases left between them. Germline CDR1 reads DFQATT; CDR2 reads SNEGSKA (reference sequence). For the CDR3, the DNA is TGCAGTGCTAGACGGCAAAACGGGTACAATGAGCAGTTCTTC. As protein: CSARRQNGYNEQFF.

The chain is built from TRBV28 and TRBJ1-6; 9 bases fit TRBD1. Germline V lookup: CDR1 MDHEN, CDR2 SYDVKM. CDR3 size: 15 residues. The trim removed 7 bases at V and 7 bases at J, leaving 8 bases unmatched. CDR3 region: CASIATGTGNSPLHF. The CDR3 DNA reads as TGTGCCAGCATTGCAACGGGGACAGGGAATTCACCCCTCCACTTT.

CDR3 amino acids: CASSRQEAGELFF. The DNA for the CDR3 is TGTGCCAGCAGCCGACAGGAGGCCGGGGAGCTGTTTTTT. The chain recombines TRBV7-6 with TRBJ2-2; D might be TRBD1 (6 bases). The CDR3 is made up of 13 amino acids. CDR1 and CDR2 from the germline V gene are SGHVS and FNYEAQ. V shed 5 bases and J shed 6 bases, with 10 bases lying between them.

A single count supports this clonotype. CDR3 coding DNA: TGTGCCAGCCCCGTTACAAGCGGGGAACCAGATACGCAGTATTTT. Translated, it gives CASPVTSGEPDTQYF. The chain joins TRBV12-3 or TRBV12-4 to TRBJ2-3; 7 bases line up with TRBD2. This CDR3 comprises 15 residues. Germline trimming cut 8 bases from V and 4 bases from J; bases unmatched to any gene: 12.

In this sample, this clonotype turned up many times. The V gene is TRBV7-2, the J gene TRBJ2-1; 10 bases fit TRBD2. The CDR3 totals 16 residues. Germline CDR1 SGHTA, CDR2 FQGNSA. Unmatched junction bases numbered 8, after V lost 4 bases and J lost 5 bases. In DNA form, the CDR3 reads TGTGCCAGCAGCTACCAGGGACTAGCGCGAAACAATGAGCAGTTCTTC. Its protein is CASSYQGLARNNEQFF.

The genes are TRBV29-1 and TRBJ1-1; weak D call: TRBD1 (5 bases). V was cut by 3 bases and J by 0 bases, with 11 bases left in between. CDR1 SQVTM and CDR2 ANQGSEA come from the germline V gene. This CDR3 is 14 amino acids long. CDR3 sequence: CSVEGQRMNTEAFF. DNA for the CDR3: TGCAGCGTTGAGGGGCAGCGGATGAACACTGAAGCTTTCTTT.

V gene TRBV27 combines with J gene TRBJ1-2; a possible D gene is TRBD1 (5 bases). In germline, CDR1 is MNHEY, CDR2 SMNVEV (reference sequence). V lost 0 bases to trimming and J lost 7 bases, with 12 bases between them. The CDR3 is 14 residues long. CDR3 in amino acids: CASSLSRGVAGYTF. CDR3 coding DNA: TGTGCCAGCAGTTTATCGAGAGGGGTCGCTGGCTACACCTTC.

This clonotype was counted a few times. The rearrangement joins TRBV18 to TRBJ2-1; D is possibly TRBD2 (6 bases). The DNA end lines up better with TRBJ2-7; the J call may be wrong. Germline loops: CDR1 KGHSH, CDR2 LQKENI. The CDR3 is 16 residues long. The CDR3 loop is CASSPLPSVSYNEQYF. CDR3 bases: TGTGCCAGCTCACCACTCCCTAGCGTATCCTACAATGAGCAGTACTTC.

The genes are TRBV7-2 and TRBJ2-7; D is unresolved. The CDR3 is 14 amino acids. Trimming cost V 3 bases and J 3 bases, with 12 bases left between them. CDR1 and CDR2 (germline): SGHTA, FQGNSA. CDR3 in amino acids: CASSLGARRYEQYF. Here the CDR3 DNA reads TGTGCCAGCAGCTTGGGTGCGCGGCGCTACGAGCAGTACTTC.

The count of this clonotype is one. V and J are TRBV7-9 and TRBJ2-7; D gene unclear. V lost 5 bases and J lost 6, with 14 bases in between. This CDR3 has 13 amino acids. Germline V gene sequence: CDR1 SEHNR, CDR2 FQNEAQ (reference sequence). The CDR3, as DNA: TGTGCCAGCAGCACGGACGGTGATGGCGAGCAGTACTTC. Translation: CASSTDGDGEQYF.

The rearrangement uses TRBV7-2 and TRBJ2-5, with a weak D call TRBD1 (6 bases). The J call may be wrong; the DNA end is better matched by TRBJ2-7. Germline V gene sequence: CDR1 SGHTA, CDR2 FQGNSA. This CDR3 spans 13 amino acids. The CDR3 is CASRITGHHEQYF. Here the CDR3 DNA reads TGTGCCAGCAGGATAACAGGGCACCACGAGCAGTACTTC.

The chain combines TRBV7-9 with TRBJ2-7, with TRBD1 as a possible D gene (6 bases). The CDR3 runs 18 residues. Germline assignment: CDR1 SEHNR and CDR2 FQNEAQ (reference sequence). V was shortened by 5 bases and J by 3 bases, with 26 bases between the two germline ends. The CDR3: CASSDETPFGQPLYEQYF. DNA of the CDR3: TGTGCCAGCAGCGATGAAACCCCATTCGGACAGCCTCTCTACGAGCAGTACTTC.

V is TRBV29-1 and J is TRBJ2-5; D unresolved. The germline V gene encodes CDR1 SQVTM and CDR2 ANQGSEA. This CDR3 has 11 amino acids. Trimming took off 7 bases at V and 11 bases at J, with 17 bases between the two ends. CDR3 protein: CSGLTYNEQYF. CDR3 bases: TGCAGCGGACTCACCTACAATGAGCAGTACTTC.

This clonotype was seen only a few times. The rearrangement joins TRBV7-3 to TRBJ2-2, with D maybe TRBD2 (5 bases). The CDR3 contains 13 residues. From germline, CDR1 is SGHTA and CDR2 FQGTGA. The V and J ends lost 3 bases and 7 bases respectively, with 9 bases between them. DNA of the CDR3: TGTGCCAGCAGCTTCGCCCGGGGCGGGGAGCTGTTTTTT. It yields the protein CASSFARGGELFF. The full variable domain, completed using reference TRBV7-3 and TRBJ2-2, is GAGVSQTPSNKVTEKGKYVELRCDPISGHTALYWYRQSLGQGPEFLIYFQGTGAADDSGLPNDRFFAVRPEGSVSTLKIQRTERGDSAVYLCASSFARGGELFFGEGSRLTVL.

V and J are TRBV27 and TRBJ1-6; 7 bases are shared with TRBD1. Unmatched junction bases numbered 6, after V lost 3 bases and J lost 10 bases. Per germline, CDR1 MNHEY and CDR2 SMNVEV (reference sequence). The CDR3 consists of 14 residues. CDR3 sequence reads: CASSFVTGQSPLHF. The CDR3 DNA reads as TGTGCCAGCAGTTTCGTGACAGGGCAGTCACCCCTCCACTTT.

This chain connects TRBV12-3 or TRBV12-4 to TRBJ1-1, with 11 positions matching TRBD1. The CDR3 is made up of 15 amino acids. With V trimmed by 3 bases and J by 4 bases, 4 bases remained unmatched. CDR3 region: CASSLGTGGSTEAFF. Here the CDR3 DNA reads TGTGCCAGCAGTTTGGGGACAGGGGGTAGCACTGAAGCTTTCTTT.